Listed below are T cell receptor beta chains from one sample, sequenced in a study of a mutant IDH1 vaccine in newly diagnosed glioma. Assay: immunoSEQ multiplex PCR; the TCRdb copy retains only in-frame clones and omits some. The table has more than 80,000 clones, 83% seen once. The material sequenced was PBMCs, taken from a glioma patient treated with radiotherapy, temozolomide or both. The receptors were gathered from a woman between 45 and 65 years old with glioma. Both conserved end residues are part of each CDR3.

TRBV4-3,TRBJ2-7,CASSHATFGSDEQYF
TRBV6-1,TRBJ1-5,CASSEGGNQPQHF
TRBV29-1,TRBJ1-4,CSVDLEEKLFF
TRBV4-2,TRBJ2-3,CASSQARGGDTQYF
TRBV5-3,TRBJ1-2,CASSWTVAPYGYTF
TRBV18,TRBJ1-1,CASSPAGANTEAFF
TRBV19,TRBJ1-5,CASSTKDPSQPQHF
TRBV10-3,TRBJ1-4,CAISEPSRIAGDSEKLFF
TRBV19,TRBJ1-1,CASRSREGGLDTEAFF
TRBV14,TRBJ1-1,CASSQGSDWDTEAFF
TRBV9,TRBJ2-1,CASSVRQYNEQFF
TRBV5-1,TRBJ2-3,CASSLGGQGTDTQYF
TRBV6-5,TRBJ1-6,CASSSKRGQGRSPLHF
TRBV19,TRBJ1-2,CASVGWGHYGYTF
TRBV9,TRBJ2-1,CASSVGDSSYNEQFF
TRBV21-1,TRBJ1-2,CASSKEKQGKYGYTF
TRBV9,TRBJ1-1,CASSEDPRDTEAFF
TRBV18,TRBJ1-2,CASASGKGLDYGYTF
TRBV6-4,TRBJ2-3,CASSETSGDSTDTQYF
TRBV7-2,TRBJ1-1,CASSSQGATEAFF
TRBV29-1,TRBJ1-1,CSALTGGTSTEAFF
TRBV10-2,TRBJ1-1,CASRGAGMGNTEAFF
TRBV11-2,TRBJ2-5,CASSLVGGQETQYF
TRBV10-3,TRBJ2-7,CAISSNLGTGSNYEQYF
TRBV27,TRBJ2-5,CASSPLAGPETQYF
TRBV5-1,TRBJ1-6,CASGDRGPSPLHF
TRBV2,TRBJ1-6,CASRRTGRIGGNSPLHF
TRBV5-1,TRBJ1-1,CASSFRQGGNTEAFF
TRBV18,TRBJ1-1,CASSASAGEAFF
TRBV5-1,TRBJ1-4,CASSSQGATNEKLFF
TRBV18,TRBJ1-6,CASSPAYNSPLHF
TRBV2,TRBJ1-6,CASSDGPAKNSPLHF
TRBV5-6,TRBJ1-3,CASSLTPSGNTIYF
TRBV2,TRBJ2-3,CASSRTTRLGSTDTQYF
TRBV5-1,TRBJ2-7,CASSLGSGPREQYF
TRBV6-5,TRBJ1-4,CASSSGTGYEKLFF
TRBV11-2,TRBJ2-7,CASSPIKDGQRREYF
TRBV25-1,TRBJ2-5,CASSTKETQYF
TRBV7-9,TRBJ2-2,CASRLAPGELFF
TRBV4-3,TRBJ2-4,CASSQVAGAKNIQYF
TRBV5-6,TRBJ2-7,CASSHPGGEGEQYF